This T cell receptor (beta chain) was observed in a study of CD8 T cells in Susac syndrome. Germline V CDR1 and CDR2: MDHEN, SYDVKM. V lost 4 bases, J lost 5 bases, and 24 bases lay in between. The CDR3 has 17 amino acids. RNA was extracted with the RNeasy kit, and a quantity of about 0.45 to 1 ug was reverse transcribed using random hexamers. Amplification of TCR beta CDR3 across 54 Vbeta and 13 Jbeta was performed with immunoSEQ multiplex PCR. From the immunoSEQ multiplex PCR reads, TCRdb called clonotypes with MiXCR, one entry per CDR3 protein. The sample lists some 300,000 distinct CDR3 sequences; around nine tenths were seen once. The T cells that were sequenced for TCR beta were CD8+ and CD4+ cells from blood. It was treatment-naive patients with stable or active relapsing-remitting disease who made up the multiple sclerosis controls. The CD8+ and CD4+ T cells were negatively isolated, with the TEMRA cells enriched by FACS.

This sequence originates from a human donor with multiple sclerosis. V usage is TRBV28 and J usage is TRBJ2-7, with D tentatively TRBD1 or TRBD2 (5 bases each). The sequenced material came from CD8+ T cells from PBMCs. This CDR3 reads CASSSIYQGSWENEQYF. The CDR3 bases are TGTGCCAGCAGTTCCATCTACCAGGGATCATGGGAGAACGAGCAGTACTTC.